These 32 T cell receptor beta chains originate from one sample sequenced in a study of shared clonotypes between healthy human individuals. Only in-frame clones appear in the TCRdb table, and some are missing; sequencing was by immunoSEQ multiplex PCR. The profile shows 1,400,000 or so clones, 98% of them singletons. Sequenced sample: naive CD4+ T cells sorted from blood. Indicated subset: CD45RA+ positively selected. The receptors here all came from a man in his thirties or forties in good health.

This chain uses TRBV19 with TRBJ2-7, with D unclear. Per the germline V gene, CDR1 is LNHDA and CDR2 is SQIVND (reference sequence). This CDR3 is built from 13 residues. V was shortened by 5 bases and J by 2 bases, with 10 bases between the two germline ends. The CDR3 here is CASSQPGAYEQYF. The DNA for the CDR3 is TGTGCCAGTAGTCAGCCAGGTGCCTACGAGCAGTACTTC.

As concerns this clone: Additional DNA sequences in this sample encode the identical CDR3. V usage is TRBV4-3 and J usage is TRBJ2-7; maybe TRBD1 (5 bases). Germline loops: CDR1 LGHNA, CDR2 YSLEER. V was shortened by 1 base and J by 2 bases, with 12 bases between the two germline ends. This CDR3 is 15 amino acids long. CDR3 loop: CASSQVAGQAYEQYF. The DNA for the CDR3 is TGCGCCAGCAGCCAAGTTGCAGGGCAGGCCTACGAGCAGTACTTC.

V gene TRBV4-1 combines with J gene TRBJ1-2; D is unclear. CDR3 length: 15 residues. V lost 0 bases and J 4 bases, leaving 12 bases between the germline ends. Looked up from germline, CDR1 is MGHRA and CDR2 is YSYEKL. The CDR3, as DNA: TGCGCCAGCAGCCAAGAGGAAGGGATGATCTATGGCTACACCTTC. It specifies CASSQEEGMIYGYTF.

The V gene is TRBV9, the J gene TRBJ2-5; 7 bases agree with TRBD2. From germline, CDR1 is SGDLS and CDR2 YYNGEE. The CDR3 length is 17 residues. J lost 4 bases, V lost 0 bases, and 12 bases had no gene match. CDR3 region: CASSVAPPGGGRETQYF. DNA of the CDR3: TGTGCCAGCAGCGTAGCTCCGCCGGGAGGTGGGAGAGAGACCCAGTACTTC.

The chain employs TRBV7-8 and TRBJ2-1, with 9 bases aligning to TRBD1. This CDR3 spans 15 amino acids. CDR1 is SGHVS, CDR2 FQNEAQ, per germline. V was clipped by 1 base and J by 2 bases; unmatched bases: 0. CDR3 loop: CASSLGQGAYNEQFF. CDR3 DNA: TGTGCCAGCAGCTTAGGACAGGGGGCCTACAATGAGCAGTTCTTC.

The genes are TRBV5-1 and TRBJ2-2; a possible D gene is TRBD2 (5 bases). The CDR3 extends over 16 amino acids. Between the trimmed V and J ends, which lost 4 bases and 1 base, there was a span of 14 bases. The germline V gene has CDR1 SGHRS and CDR2 YFSETQ. In DNA, the CDR3 is TGCGCCAGCAGCCCAGGCCCCCGGGGGAACACCGGGGAGCTGTTTTTT. It translates to CASSPGPRGNTGELFF.

This chain connects TRBV7-9 to TRBJ1-2; 8 positions agree with TRBD1. This CDR3 contains 13 residues. Germline V gives CDR1 SEHNR, CDR2 FQNEAQ (reference sequence). Trimming took 5 bases from V and 7 from J; bases not matched to a gene: 6. DNA for the CDR3: TGTGCCAGCAGCCCCGACAGGGGAGGTGGCTACACCTTC. This sequence encodes CASSPDRGGGYTF.

Regarding this clone: The same CDR3 arises from other DNA sequences in this sample as well. The gene calls are TRBV10-3 and TRBJ2-7, with D possibly TRBD1 on 6 matching bases. The germline V gene encodes CDR1 ENHRY and CDR2 SYGVKD. V lost 3 bases to trimming and J lost 2 bases, with 8 bases between them. The CDR3 loop spans 13 amino acids. The CDR3 bases are TGTGCCATCAGTGACAGGGGCACCTACGAGCAGTACTTC. Translation gives CAISDRGTYEQYF.

The chain links TRBV5-1 to TRBJ2-1, with 12 positions matching TRBD2. The CDR3 contains 16 residues. Germline-derived CDR1 and CDR2 are SGHRS and YFSETQ. With 4 bases clipped from V and 6 bases from J, the junction kept 8 bases outside the gene matches. This chain's CDR3 is CASSTQPSGRGNEQFF. In DNA form, the CDR3 reads TGCGCCAGCAGCACACAGCCTAGCGGGAGGGGCAATGAGCAGTTCTTC.

V and J are TRBV6-5 and TRBJ1-5, with 7 bases lining up with TRBD1. The length of the CDR3 is 15 residues. V trimming: 0 bases; J trimming: 7 bases; junction bases outside the gene matches: 6. Germline V gene sequence: CDR1 MNHEY, CDR2 SVGAGI. The CDR3 bases are TGTGCCAGCAGTTACTCGCCTCAGGGGGGGCAGCCCCAGCATTTT. It codes for CASSYSPQGGQPQHF.

The chain joins TRBV7-9 to TRBJ2-1; TRBD1 might be the D (6 bases). Trimming pared 1 base from V and 7 bases from J, leaving 14 bases between. The germline V gene encodes CDR1 SEHNR and CDR2 FQNEAQ (reference sequence). The CDR3 length is 15 residues. The CDR3 DNA follows: TGTGCCAGCAGCTTAGAGGGACACCTTGGAAATGAGCAGTTCTTC. Translation gives CASSLEGHLGNEQFF.

This clone has just one count. This chain connects TRBV27 to TRBJ2-3, with 10 bases matching TRBD2. There are 15 residues in the CDR3. The germline V gene has CDR1 MNHEY and CDR2 SMNVEV (reference sequence). Germline trimming cut 6 bases from V and 1 base from J; bases unmatched to any gene: 4. The CDR3 DNA reads as TGTGCCAGCAGCACAGGACTAGCGGGCACAGATACGCAGTATTTT. Its protein product is CASSTGLAGTDTQYF.

This sequence joins TRBV18 and TRBJ1-1, with D possibly being TRBD1 (5 bases). The CDR3 consists of 13 residues. Per the germline V gene, CDR1 is KGHSH and CDR2 is LQKENI. V dropped 6 bases and J dropped 0 bases, with 8 bases sitting between them. The CDR3 here is CASSLTVNTEAFF. CDR3 nucleotide sequence: TGTGCCAGCTCCCTGACAGTGAACACTGAAGCTTTCTTT.

The chain uses TRBV27 and TRBJ1-4; D unresolved. Germline-derived CDR1 and CDR2 are MNHEY and SMNVEV (reference sequence). V was cut by 2 bases and J by 6 bases, with 7 bases left in between. CDR3 length equals 13 residues. In nucleotides, the CDR3 is TGTGCCAGCAGTTTAAACCGATATGAAAAACTGTTTTTT. Its protein is CASSLNRYEKLFF.

This chain uses TRBV11-1 with TRBJ2-7; 8 bases match TRBD2. The CDR3 loop spans 14 amino acids. CDR1 and CDR2 from the germline V gene are SGHAT and FQDESV (reference sequence). Trimming at V came to 3 bases and at J to 3 bases, leaving 4 bases not matched to a gene. CDR3 region: CASSLGLVSYEQYF. CDR3 DNA sequence: TGTGCCAGCAGCTTGGGACTAGTAAGCTACGAGCAGTACTTC. The full variable domain, in which reference TRBV11-1 and TRBJ2-7 provide the parts outside the CDR3, is EAEVAQSPRYKITEKSQAVAFWCDPISGHATLYWYRQILGQGPELLVQFQDESVVDDSQLPKDRFSAERLKGVDSTLKIQPAELGDSAMYLCASSLGLVSYEQYFGPGTRLTVT.

This rearrangement joins TRBV5-8 to TRBJ2-3, with no clear D. The CDR3 runs 15 residues. The germline V and J ends were trimmed by 0 bases and 4 bases, with 12 bases remaining between them. Germline V gene lookup returns CDR1 SGHTS and CDR2 YDEGEE. CDR3: CASSLGKVTADTQYF. CDR3 DNA sequence: TGTGCCAGCAGCTTGGGTAAGGTCACCGCAGATACGCAGTATTTT.

The chain is built from TRBV7-9 and TRBJ2-3; D is ambiguous. Trimming shortened V by 0 bases and J by 2 bases, and 6 bases separated the two germline ends. From germline, CDR1 is SEHNR and CDR2 FQNEAQ (reference sequence). This CDR3 region has 14 residues. CDR3 bases: TGTGCCAGCAGCTTAGCGGCTAACACAGATACGCAGTATTTT. Its protein is CASSLAANTDTQYF.

The chain uses TRBV6-5 and TRBJ2-7; D not certain. The CDR3 spans 15 residues. V was shortened by 6 bases and J by 0 bases, with 15 bases between the two germline ends. Germline loops: CDR1 MNHEY, CDR2 SVGAGI. CDR3: CASRANRWSSYEQYF. For the CDR3, the DNA is TGTGCCAGCAGAGCAAACCGTTGGAGCTCCTACGAGCAGTACTTC.

This chain links TRBV11-3 with TRBJ2-2, with TRBD1 matching 7 bases. V trimming: 10 bases; J trimming: 7 bases; junction bases outside the gene matches: 12. Germline V gene lookup returns CDR1 SGHNT and CDR2 YENEEA. The CDR3 has 14 amino acids. The CDR3: CATRLRGQGGELFF. The DNA for the CDR3 is TGTGCCACCCGACTGAGGGGGCAGGGCGGGGAGCTGTTTTTT.

The CDR3 DNA sequence: TGCAGCGTTAGAGGGGTCCGGGTTGGCGAGCAGTTCTTC. Amino acid sequence: CSVRGVRVGEQFF. This chain joins TRBV29-1 and TRBJ2-1; perhaps D is TRBD1 or TRBD2 (5 bases each). Germline V CDR1 and CDR2: SQVTM, ANQGSEA. Trimming removed 5 bases at V and 10 bases at J, with 18 bases between. The length of the CDR3 is 13 residues.

This clone was observed a single time. The chain links TRBV14 to TRBJ2-1; either TRBD1 or TRBD2 may fit D (5 bases each). The length of the CDR3 is 15 residues. From germline, CDR1 is SGHDN and CDR2 FVKESK. V shed 0 bases and J shed 8 bases, with 14 bases lying between them. Here the CDR3 DNA reads TGTGCCAGCAGCCAAGATGGGACCTATCGGGATGAGCAGTTCTTC. Its translation: CASSQDGTYRDEQFF.

This clone came up once. The chain carries TRBV10-1 and TRBJ2-1; D remains ambiguous. The CDR3 loop spans 12 amino acids. Germline V lookup: CDR1 WNHNN, CDR2 SYGVQD (reference sequence). Between the trimmed V and J ends, which lost 8 bases and 3 bases, there was a span of 8 bases. In nucleotides, the CDR3 is TGCGCCAGCCTAACAGACTACAATGAGCAGTTCTTC. Translating gives CASLTDYNEQFF.

The genes are TRBV9 and TRBJ2-1; 9 bases are a match to TRBD2. The CDR3 is 17 residues long. Germline trimming cut 7 bases from V and 3 bases from J; bases unmatched to any gene: 14. In germline, CDR1 is SGDLS, CDR2 YYNGEE. CDR3 amino acids: CASAVAAGGSFYNEQFF. DNA of the CDR3: TGTGCCAGCGCCGTAGCAGCGGGAGGTTCCTTCTACAATGAGCAGTTCTTC.

The chain carries TRBV5-1 and TRBJ2-1; TRBD2 aligns across 9 bases. Germline V gives CDR1 SGHRS, CDR2 YFSETQ. V lost 0 bases and J lost 9; bases outside the gene matches: 7. The CDR3 is 15 amino acids. CDR3 bases: TGCGCCAGCAGCTTGGGGACTAGCGTGACGGTTGAGCAGTTCTTC. Its protein is CASSLGTSVTVEQFF.

The chain carries TRBV18 and TRBJ2-5; D is uncertain. CDR1 and CDR2 from the germline V gene are KGHSH and LQKENI. The CDR3 runs 15 residues. Trimming took 0 bases from V and 0 from J, leaving 8 bases between them. For the CDR3, the DNA is TGTGCCAGCTCACCACCTTCATTGTACCAAGAGACCCAGTACTTC. Protein sequence: CASSPPSLYQETQYF.

This clone was found once. The chain has TRBV6-1 and TRBJ1-2; D is uncertain. Germline V lookup: CDR1 MNHNS, CDR2 SASEGT. The CDR3 has 15 amino acids. Trimming took off 5 bases at V and 2 bases at J, with 15 bases between the two ends. CDR3 sequence: CASSISGQRNYGYTF. Written as DNA, the CDR3 is TGTGCCAGCAGTATAAGCGGGCAGAGAAACTATGGCTACACCTTC.

The CDR3 DNA sequence: TGTGCCAGCAGCGCAGCAGCTAGGTTAGCGGGAGAATCGGATACGCAGTATTTT. Protein sequence: CASSAAARLAGESDTQYF. This rearrangement joins TRBV7-2 to TRBJ2-3; 9 bases are a match to TRBD2. Germline V gene sequence: CDR1 SGHTA, CDR2 FQGNSA. The J segment lost 6 bases and the V segment lost 5 bases, leaving 18 bases of the junction unmatched. CDR3 length equals 18 residues.

This clone showed up just once. The J gene is TRBJ1-1, the V gene TRBV27, with 7 bases lining up with TRBD1. V shed 5 bases and J 3 bases; nucleotides not matched to a gene: 9. The CDR3 covers 15 residues. Germline loops: CDR1 MNHEY, CDR2 SMNVEV (reference sequence). CDR3: CASSPRQGSYTEAFF. The DNA of the CDR3 is TGTGCCAGCAGTCCCAGACAGGGTTCGTACACTGAAGCTTTCTTT.

This clone was recorded only once. The chain links TRBV4-3 to TRBJ2-7, with D perhaps assigned TRBD1 or TRBD2 (5 bases each). Germline V gives CDR1 LGHNA, CDR2 YSLEER. This CDR3 has 16 residues. V lost 0 bases and J 2 bases, leaving 14 bases between the germline ends. The CDR3, as DNA: TGCGCCAGCAGCCAAGATCAGGGAGTAGCCCCCTACGAGCAGTACTTC. It yields the protein CASSQDQGVAPYEQYF.

The chain uses TRBV9 and TRBJ1-4, with D unclear. CDR1 is SGDLS, CDR2 YYNGEE, per germline. The CDR3 is 14 amino acids. The germline V and J ends were trimmed by 3 bases and 5 bases, with 11 bases remaining between them. CDR3 residues: CASSGGRVNEKLFF. The CDR3 DNA reads TGTGCCAGCAGCGGAGGGAGAGTGAATGAAAAACTGTTTTTT.

The CDR3 nucleotides read TGTGCCAGCAGCTTACGACTAGCGGGAGCCTACGAGCAGTACTTC. Its protein product is CASSLRLAGAYEQYF. This chain uses TRBV7-2 with TRBJ2-7; 12 nucleotides align to TRBD2. The CDR3 runs 15 residues. Germline CDR1 and CDR2: SGHTA and FQGNSA. V shed 2 bases and J 2 bases; nucleotides not matched to a gene: 1.

The CDR3 coding sequence is TGCGCCAGCAGTGATATTATTGGGAGGGGCGAAGCGGCCGGGGAGCTGTTTTTT. This codes for CASSDIIGRGEAAGELFF. The rearrangement joins TRBV10-1 to TRBJ2-2; TRBD2 aligns across 7 bases. V was pared by 3 bases and J by 6 bases, with 16 bases of the junction left unmatched. The germline CDR1 and CDR2 sequences are WNHNN and SYGVQD (reference sequence). The CDR3 runs 18 residues.